These T cell receptor beta chains were read from a single sample in a study. TCRdb fed the RT-PCR reads into MiXCR, producing one record per CDR3 protein. The sample consists of about 680,000 distinct CDR3 sequences, over 12% of them appearing once. Sequencing was done on a sample of memory CD4+ T cells from blood. Receptors originate from a female donor in good health, serving as a healthy control. Both conserved end residues are part of each CDR3. Fields, in order: V gene, J gene, clone size, D gene, CDR3 protein, CDR3 DNA. The D gene is left open where the match is weak. The size of a clone is reported for some rows only, either as once, few or many, or as a class for expanded clones.

v_call: TRBV20-1; j_call: TRBJ1-4; clone_size: many; d_call: -; cdr3_aa: CSAGPTGANEKLFF; cdr3_nt: TGCAGTGCTGGGCCCACAGGCGCTAATGAAAAACTGTTTTTT
v_call: TRBV5-6; j_call: TRBJ2-7; clone_size: many; d_call: -; cdr3_aa: CASSLDRVYEQYF; cdr3_nt: TGTGCCAGCAGCTTGGACAGGGTCTACGAGCAGTACTTC
v_call: TRBV28; j_call: TRBJ2-7; clone_size: -; d_call: -; cdr3_aa: CACNRPAYYEQYF; cdr3_nt: TGTGCCTGCAACAGACCCGCCTACTACGAGCAGTACTTC
v_call: TRBV7-2; j_call: TRBJ2-5; clone_size: once; d_call: TRBD1; cdr3_aa: CASSSGTVNQYF; cdr3_nt: TGTGCCAGCAGCTCCGGGACAGTGAACCAGTACTTC
v_call: TRBV29-1; j_call: TRBJ2-7; clone_size: many; d_call: TRBD2; cdr3_aa: CSVALAVGSYEQYF; cdr3_nt: TGCAGCGTTGCACTAGCGGTGGGTTCCTACGAGCAGTACTTC
v_call: TRBV20-1; j_call: TRBJ1-1; clone_size: few; d_call: TRBD1; cdr3_aa: CSAARGRGTEAFF; cdr3_nt: TGCAGTGCTGCCAGGGGGCGAGGCACTGAAGCTTTCTTT
v_call: TRBV6-5; j_call: TRBJ1-2; clone_size: few; d_call: -; cdr3_aa: CASSYAGFNGYTF; cdr3_nt: TGTGCCAGCAGTTACGCAGGTTTTAATGGCTACACCTTC
v_call: TRBV21-1; j_call: TRBJ2-5; clone_size: few; d_call: -; cdr3_aa: CATEGCRGETQYF; cdr3_nt: TGTGCCACTGAGGGGTGCAGGGGGGAGACCCAGTACTTC
v_call: TRBV9; j_call: TRBJ2-5; clone_size: many; d_call: TRBD2; cdr3_aa: CASSLSGRGQETQYF; cdr3_nt: TGTGCCAGCAGCCTTAGCGGGAGGGGGCAAGAGACCCAGTACTTC
v_call: TRBV7-9; j_call: TRBJ2-5; clone_size: -; d_call: -; cdr3_aa: CASSISPKETQYF; cdr3_nt: TGTGCCAGCAGCATTAGCCCCAAAGAGACCCAGTACTTC
v_call: TRBV9; j_call: TRBJ2-3; clone_size: many; d_call: -; cdr3_aa: CASSVVTADTQYF; cdr3_nt: TGTGCCAGCAGCGTAGTAACAGCAGATACGCAGTATTTT
v_call: TRBV4-3; j_call: TRBJ2-7; clone_size: many; d_call: TRBD2; cdr3_aa: CASSQLPGLAGLYEQYF; cdr3_nt: TGCGCCAGCAGCCAACTACCCGGACTAGCGGGGTTATACGAGCAGTACTTC
v_call: TRBV5-1; j_call: TRBJ2-6; clone_size: -; d_call: -; cdr3_aa: CASSFSRSGANVLTF; cdr3_nt: TGCGCCAGCAGCTTTAGCCGCTCTGGGGCCAACGTCCTGACTTTC
v_call: TRBV10-3; j_call: TRBJ1-2; clone_size: -; d_call: -; cdr3_aa: CAISDGRGYGYSF; cdr3_nt: TGTGCCATCAGTGATGGGAGGGGTTATGGCTACTCCTTC
v_call: TRBV7-8; j_call: TRBJ2-3; clone_size: few; d_call: -; cdr3_aa: CASSFPRALGDTQYF; cdr3_nt: TGTGCCAGCAGCTTCCCCCGGGCCTTGGGAGATACGCAGTATTTT
v_call: TRBV20-1; j_call: TRBJ1-2; clone_size: -; d_call: TRBD1; cdr3_aa: CSARGTGGENDGYTF; cdr3_nt: TGCAGTGCTAGAGGGACAGGGGGCGAGAATGATGGCTACACCTTC
v_call: TRBV20-1; j_call: TRBJ1-5; clone_size: -; d_call: TRBD1; cdr3_aa: CSASDRAQPQHF; cdr3_nt: TGCAGTGCTTCAGACAGGGCTCAGCCCCAGCATTTT
v_call: TRBV20-1; j_call: TRBJ1-2; clone_size: -; d_call: TRBD1; cdr3_aa: CSARDRRTGGNYGYTF; cdr3_nt: TGCAGTGCTAGAGATCGCCGGACAGGGGGCAACTATGGCTACACCTTC
v_call: TRBV15; j_call: TRBJ2-2; clone_size: many; d_call: -; cdr3_aa: CATSRGIDPGRAGELFF; cdr3_nt: TGTGCCACCAGCAGAGGAATAGACCCTGGTCGCGCCGGGGAGCTGTTTTTT
v_call: TRBV20-1; j_call: TRBJ1-2; clone_size: few; d_call: TRBD1; cdr3_aa: CSASFTGGGYGYTF; cdr3_nt: TGCAGTGCTAGCTTTACAGGGGGCGGCTATGGCTACACCTTC
v_call: TRBV12-3/TRBV12-4; j_call: TRBJ2-3; clone_size: many; d_call: -; cdr3_aa: CASSSLRGSTDTQYF; cdr3_nt: TGTGCCAGCAGTTCATTGCGGGGAAGCACAGATACGCAGTATTTT
v_call: TRBV7-3; j_call: TRBJ2-5; clone_size: few; d_call: TRBD1; cdr3_aa: CASSLQAGGLQETQYF; cdr3_nt: TGTGCCAGCAGCCTGCAGGCAGGGGGCTTACAAGAGACCCAGTACTTC